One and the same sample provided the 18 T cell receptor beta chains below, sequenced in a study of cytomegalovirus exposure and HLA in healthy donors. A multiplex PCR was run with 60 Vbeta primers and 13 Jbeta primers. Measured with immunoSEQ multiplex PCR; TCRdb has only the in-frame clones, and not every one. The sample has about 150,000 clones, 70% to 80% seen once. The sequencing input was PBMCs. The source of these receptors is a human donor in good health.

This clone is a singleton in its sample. The CDR3 sequence is CASFGGVDTQYF. DNA for the CDR3: TGTGCCAGCTTCGGAGGGGTAGATACGCAGTATTTT. The rearrangement joins TRBV2 to TRBJ2-3; D possibly corresponds to TRBD2 (6 bases). Germline V gene sequence: CDR1 SNHLY, CDR2 FYNNEI. This CDR3 has 12 residues. The V end lost 8 bases, the J end lost 5 bases, and 11 bases lay between the germline ends.

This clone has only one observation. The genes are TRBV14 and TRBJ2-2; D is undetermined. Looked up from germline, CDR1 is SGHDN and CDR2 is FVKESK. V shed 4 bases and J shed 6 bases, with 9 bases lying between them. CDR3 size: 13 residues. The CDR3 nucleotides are TGTGCCAGCAGCCGCGTTAACTCCGGGGAGCTGTTTTTT. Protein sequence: CASSRVNSGELFF.

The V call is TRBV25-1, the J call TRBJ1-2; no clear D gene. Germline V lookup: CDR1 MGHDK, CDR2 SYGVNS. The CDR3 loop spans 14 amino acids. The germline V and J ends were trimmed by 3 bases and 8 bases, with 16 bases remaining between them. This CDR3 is CASSDLGESEGYTF. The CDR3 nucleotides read TGTGCCAGCAGTGACCTCGGGGAATCGGAGGGCTACACCTTC.

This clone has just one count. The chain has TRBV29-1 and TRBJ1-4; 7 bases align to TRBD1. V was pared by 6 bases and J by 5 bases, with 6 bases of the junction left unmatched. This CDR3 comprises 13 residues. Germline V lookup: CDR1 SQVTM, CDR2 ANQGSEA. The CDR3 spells CSVATGFNEKLFF. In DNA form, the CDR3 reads TGCAGCGTAGCGACAGGGTTCAATGAAAAACTGTTTTTT.

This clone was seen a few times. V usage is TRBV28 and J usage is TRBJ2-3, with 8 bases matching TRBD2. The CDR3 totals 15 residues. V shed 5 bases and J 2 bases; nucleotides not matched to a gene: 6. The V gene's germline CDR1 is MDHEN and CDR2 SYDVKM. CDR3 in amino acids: CASSLLADYTDTQYF. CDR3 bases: TGTGCCAGCAGTCTACTAGCGGACTACACAGATACGCAGTATTTT.

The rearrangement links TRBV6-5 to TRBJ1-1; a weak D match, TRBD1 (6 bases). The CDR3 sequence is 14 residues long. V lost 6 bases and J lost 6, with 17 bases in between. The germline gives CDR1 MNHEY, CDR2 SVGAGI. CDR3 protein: CASRNRHPGAEAFF. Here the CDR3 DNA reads TGTGCCAGCAGGAACCGACACCCAGGGGCTGAAGCTTTCTTT.

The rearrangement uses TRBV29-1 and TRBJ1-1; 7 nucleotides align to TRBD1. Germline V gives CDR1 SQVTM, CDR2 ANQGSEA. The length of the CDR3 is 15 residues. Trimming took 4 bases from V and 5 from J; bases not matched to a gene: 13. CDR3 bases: TGCAGCGTTGTAGCTCAGGGGGTAATGAGTACTGAAGCTTTCTTT. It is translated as CSVVAQGVMSTEAFF.

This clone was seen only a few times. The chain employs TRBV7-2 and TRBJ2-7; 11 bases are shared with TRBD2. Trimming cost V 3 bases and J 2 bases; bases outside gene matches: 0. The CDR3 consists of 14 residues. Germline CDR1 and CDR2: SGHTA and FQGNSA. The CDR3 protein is CASSLTSGAYEQYF. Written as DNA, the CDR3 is TGTGCCAGCAGCTTGACTAGCGGGGCCTACGAGCAGTACTTC.

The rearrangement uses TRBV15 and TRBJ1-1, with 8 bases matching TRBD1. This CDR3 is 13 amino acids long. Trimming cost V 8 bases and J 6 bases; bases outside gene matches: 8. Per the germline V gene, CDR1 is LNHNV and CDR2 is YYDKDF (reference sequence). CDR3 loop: CATETGDGSEAFF. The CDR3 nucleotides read TGTGCCACCGAGACAGGGGATGGGTCTGAAGCTTTCTTT.

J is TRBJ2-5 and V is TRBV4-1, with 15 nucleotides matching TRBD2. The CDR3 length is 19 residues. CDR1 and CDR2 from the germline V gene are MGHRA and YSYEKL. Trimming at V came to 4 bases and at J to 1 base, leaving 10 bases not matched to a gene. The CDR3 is CASSPLGLAGGVAQETQYF. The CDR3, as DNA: TGCGCCAGCAGCCCGCTGGGACTAGCGGGGGGCGTTGCCCAAGAGACCCAGTACTTC.

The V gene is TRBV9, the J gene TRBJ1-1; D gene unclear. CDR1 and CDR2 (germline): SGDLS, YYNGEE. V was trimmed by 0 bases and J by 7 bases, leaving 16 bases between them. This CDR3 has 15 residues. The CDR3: CASSVDVSGWNEAFF. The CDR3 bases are TGTGCCAGCAGCGTAGACGTTTCGGGATGGAATGAAGCTTTCTTT.

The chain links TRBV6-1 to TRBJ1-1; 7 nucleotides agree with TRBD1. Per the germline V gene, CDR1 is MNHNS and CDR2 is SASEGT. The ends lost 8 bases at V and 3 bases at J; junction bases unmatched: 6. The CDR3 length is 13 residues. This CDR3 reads CASPGDRYTEAFF. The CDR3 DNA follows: TGTGCCAGCCCGGGGGACAGATACACTGAAGCTTTCTTT.

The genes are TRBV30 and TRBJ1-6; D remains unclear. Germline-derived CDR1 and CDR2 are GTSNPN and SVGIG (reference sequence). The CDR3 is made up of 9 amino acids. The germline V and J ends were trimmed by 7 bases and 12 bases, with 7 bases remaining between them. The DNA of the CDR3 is TGTGCCTCGGCGGAACCCCTCCACTTT. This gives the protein CASAEPLHF. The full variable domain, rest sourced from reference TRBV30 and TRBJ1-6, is SQTIHQWPATLVQPVGSPLSLECTVEGTSNPNLYWYRQAAGRGLQLLFYSVGIGQISSEVPQNLSASRPQDRQFILSSKKLLLSDSGFYLCASAEPLHFGNGTRLTVT.

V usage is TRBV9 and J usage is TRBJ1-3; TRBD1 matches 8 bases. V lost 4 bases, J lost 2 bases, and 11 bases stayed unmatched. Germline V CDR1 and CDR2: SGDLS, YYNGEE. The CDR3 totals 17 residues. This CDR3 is CASSSYTGGYAGNTIYF. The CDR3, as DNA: TGTGCCAGCAGCTCTTACACAGGGGGGTATGCTGGAAACACCATATATTTT.

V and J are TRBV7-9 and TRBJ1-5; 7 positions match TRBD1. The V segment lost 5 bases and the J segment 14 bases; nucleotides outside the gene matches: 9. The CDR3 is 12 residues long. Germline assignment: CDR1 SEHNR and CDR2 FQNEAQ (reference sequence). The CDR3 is CASSLEQGPEHF. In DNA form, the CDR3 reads TGTGCCAGCAGCCTCGAACAGGGGCCGGAGCATTTT.

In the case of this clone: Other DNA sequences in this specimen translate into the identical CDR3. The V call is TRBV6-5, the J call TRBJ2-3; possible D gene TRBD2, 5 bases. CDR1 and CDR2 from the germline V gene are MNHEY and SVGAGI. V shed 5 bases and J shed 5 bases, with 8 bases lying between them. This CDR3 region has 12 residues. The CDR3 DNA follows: TGTGCCAGCAGTAGAAGCGGAGATACGCAGTATTTT. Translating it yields CASSRSGDTQYF.

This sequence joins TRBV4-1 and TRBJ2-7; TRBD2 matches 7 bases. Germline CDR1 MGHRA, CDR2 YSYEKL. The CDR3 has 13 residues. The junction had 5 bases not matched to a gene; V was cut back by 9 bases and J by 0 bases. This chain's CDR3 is CASSSGDSYEQYF. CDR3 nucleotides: TGCGCCAGTTCCAGCGGGGACTCCTACGAGCAGTACTTC.

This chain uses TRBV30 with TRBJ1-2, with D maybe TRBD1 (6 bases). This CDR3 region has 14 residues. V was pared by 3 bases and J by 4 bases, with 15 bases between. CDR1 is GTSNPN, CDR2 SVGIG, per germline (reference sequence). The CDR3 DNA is TGTGCCTGGAGCTCAGGGGATTTTAGCTATGGCTACACCTTC. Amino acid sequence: CAWSSGDFSYGYTF.